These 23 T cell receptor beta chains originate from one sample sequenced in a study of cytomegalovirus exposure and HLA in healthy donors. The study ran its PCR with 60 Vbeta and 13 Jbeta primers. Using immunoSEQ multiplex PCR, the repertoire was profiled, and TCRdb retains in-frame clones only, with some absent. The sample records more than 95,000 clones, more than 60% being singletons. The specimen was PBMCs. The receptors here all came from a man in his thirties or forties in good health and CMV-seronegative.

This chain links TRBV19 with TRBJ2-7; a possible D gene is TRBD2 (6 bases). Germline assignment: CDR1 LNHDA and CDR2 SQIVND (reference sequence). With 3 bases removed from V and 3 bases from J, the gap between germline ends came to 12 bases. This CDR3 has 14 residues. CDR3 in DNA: TGTGCCAGTAGTATGGGGGGAGCGGTCTACGAGCAGTACTTC. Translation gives CASSMGGAVYEQYF.

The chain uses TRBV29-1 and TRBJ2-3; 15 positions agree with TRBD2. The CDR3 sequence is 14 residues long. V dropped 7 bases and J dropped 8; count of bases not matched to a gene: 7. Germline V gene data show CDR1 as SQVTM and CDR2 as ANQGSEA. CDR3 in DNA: TGCAGCGCACGGACTAGCGGGAGGGCCGGTACGCAGTATTTT. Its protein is CSARTSGRAGTQYF.

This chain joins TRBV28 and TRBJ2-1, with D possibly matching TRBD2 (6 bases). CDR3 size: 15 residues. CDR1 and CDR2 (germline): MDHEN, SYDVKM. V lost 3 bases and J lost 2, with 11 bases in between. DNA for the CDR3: TGTGCCAGCAGTTTTATAGCGGAGGCCTACAATGAGCAGTTCTTC. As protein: CASSFIAEAYNEQFF.

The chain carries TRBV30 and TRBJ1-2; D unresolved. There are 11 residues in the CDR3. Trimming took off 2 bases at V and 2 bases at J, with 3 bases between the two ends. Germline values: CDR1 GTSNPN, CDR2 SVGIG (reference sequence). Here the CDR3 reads CAWSRNYGYTF. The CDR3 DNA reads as TGTGCCTGGAGTCGGAACTATGGCTACACCTTC. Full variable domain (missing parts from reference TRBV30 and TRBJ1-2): SQTIHQWPATLVQPVGSPLSLECTVEGTSNPNLYWYRQAAGRGLQLLFYSVGIGQISSEVPQNLSASRPQDRQFILSSKKLLLSDSGFYLCAWSRNYGYTFGSGTRLTVV.

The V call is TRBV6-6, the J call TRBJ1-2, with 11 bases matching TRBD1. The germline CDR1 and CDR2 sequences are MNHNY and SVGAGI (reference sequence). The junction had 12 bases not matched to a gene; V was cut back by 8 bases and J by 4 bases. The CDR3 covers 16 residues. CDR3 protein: CASCGGQGALSYGYTF. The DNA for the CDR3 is TGTGCCAGCTGTGGAGGACAGGGGGCTCTCTCCTATGGCTACACCTTC.

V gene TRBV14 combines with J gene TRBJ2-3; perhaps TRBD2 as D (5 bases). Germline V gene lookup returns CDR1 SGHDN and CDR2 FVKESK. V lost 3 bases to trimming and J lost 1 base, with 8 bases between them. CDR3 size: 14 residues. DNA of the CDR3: TGTGCCAGCAGCCAGCAACTAGGCACAGATACGCAGTATTTT. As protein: CASSQQLGTDTQYF.

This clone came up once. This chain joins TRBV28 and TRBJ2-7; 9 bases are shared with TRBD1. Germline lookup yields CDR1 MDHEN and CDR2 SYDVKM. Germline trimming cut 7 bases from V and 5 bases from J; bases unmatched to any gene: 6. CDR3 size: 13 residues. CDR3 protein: CASTGGQGHEQYF. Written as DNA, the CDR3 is TGTGCCAGCACAGGGGGACAGGGCCACGAGCAGTACTTC.

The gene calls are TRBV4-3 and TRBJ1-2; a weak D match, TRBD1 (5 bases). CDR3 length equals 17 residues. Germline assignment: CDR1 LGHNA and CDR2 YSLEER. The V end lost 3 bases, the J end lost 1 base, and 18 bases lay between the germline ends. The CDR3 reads CASSHTLWGGYNYGYTF. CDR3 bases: TGCGCCAGCAGCCATACTCTATGGGGCGGATATAACTATGGCTACACCTTC.

In DNA, the CDR3 is TGTGCCAGCAGCCCAGGGGGGCTCTACACCGGGGAGCTGTTTTTT. As protein: CASSPGGLYTGELFF. The rearrangement joins TRBV9 to TRBJ2-2, with D perhaps matching TRBD1 (7 bases). Trimming cost V 4 bases and J 3 bases, with 13 bases left between them. In germline, CDR1 is SGDLS, CDR2 YYNGEE. The CDR3 totals 15 residues.

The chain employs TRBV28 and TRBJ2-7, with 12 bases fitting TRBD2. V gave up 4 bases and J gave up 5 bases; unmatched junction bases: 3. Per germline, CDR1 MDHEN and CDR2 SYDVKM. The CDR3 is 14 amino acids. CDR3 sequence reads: CASSSSGRGHEQYF. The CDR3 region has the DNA TGTGCCAGCAGTTCTAGCGGGAGGGGCCACGAGCAGTACTTC.

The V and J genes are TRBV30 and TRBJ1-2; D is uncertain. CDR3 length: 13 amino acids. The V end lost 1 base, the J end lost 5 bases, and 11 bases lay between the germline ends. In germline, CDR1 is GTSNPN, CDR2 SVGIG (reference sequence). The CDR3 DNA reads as TGTGCCTGGAGTGAAAACGCGCGATATGGCTACACCTTC. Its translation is CAWSENARYGYTF.

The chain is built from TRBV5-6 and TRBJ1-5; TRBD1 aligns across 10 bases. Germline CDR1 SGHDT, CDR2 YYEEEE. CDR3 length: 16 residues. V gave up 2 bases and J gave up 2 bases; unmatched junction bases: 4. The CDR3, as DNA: TGTGCCAGCAGCTTCGCCGGGACAGGGGGCAATCAGCCCCAGCATTTT. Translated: CASSFAGTGGNQPQHF.

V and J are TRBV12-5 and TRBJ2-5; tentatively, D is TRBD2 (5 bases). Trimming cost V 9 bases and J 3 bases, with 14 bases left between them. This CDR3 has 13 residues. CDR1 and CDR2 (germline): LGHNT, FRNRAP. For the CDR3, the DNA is TGTGCTAGCCAGAGCGGCCGGGAAGAGACCCAGTACTTC. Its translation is CASQSGREETQYF. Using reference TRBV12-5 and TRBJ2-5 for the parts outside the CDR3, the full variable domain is DARVTQTPRHKVTEMGQEVTMRCQPILGHNTVFWYRQTMMQGLELLAYFRNRAPLDDSGMPKDRFSAEMPDATLATLKIQPSEPRDSAVYFCASQSGREETQYFGPGTRLLVL.

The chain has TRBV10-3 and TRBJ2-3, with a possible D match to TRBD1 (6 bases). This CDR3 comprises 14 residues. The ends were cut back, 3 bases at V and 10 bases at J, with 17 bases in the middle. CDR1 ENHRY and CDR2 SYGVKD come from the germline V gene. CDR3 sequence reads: CAISERTVDGAQYF. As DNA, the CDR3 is TGTGCCATCAGTGAAAGGACAGTCGACGGAGCGCAGTATTTT.

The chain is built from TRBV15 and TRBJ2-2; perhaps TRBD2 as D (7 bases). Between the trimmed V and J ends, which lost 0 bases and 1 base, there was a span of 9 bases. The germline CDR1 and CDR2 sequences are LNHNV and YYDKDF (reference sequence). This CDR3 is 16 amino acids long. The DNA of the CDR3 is TGTGCCACCAGCAGAGAAGGGGGGGGGAACACCGGGGAGCTGTTTTTT. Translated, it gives CATSREGGGNTGELFF.

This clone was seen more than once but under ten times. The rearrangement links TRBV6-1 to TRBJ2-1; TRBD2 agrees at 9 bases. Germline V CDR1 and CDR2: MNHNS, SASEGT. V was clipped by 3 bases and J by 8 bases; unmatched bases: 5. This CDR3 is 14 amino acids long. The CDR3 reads CASSDRTSVDEQFF. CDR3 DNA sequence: TGTGCCAGCAGTGATAGGACTAGCGTCGATGAGCAGTTCTTC.

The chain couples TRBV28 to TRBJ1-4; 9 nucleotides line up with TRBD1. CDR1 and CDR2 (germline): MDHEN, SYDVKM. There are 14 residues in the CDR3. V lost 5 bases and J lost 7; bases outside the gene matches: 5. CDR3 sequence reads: CASSIQGAGEKLFF. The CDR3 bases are TGTGCCAGCAGTATACAGGGGGCGGGTGAAAAACTGTTTTTT.

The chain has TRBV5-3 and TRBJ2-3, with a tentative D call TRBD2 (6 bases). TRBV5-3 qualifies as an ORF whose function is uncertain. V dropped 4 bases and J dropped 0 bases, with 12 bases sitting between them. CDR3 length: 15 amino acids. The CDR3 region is CARSISSDSTDTQYF. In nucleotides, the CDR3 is TGTGCCAGAAGCATTTCTAGCGACAGCACAGATACGCAGTATTTT.

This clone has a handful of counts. The CDR3 DNA follows: TGTGCCATCGACAGGGAGGATGGAAACACCATATATTTT. Protein: CAIDREDGNTIYF. This chain links TRBV10-3 with TRBJ1-3; 7 nucleotides align to TRBD1. From germline, CDR1 is ENHRY and CDR2 SYGVKD. V was clipped by 8 bases and J by 3 bases; unmatched bases: 4. The CDR3 totals 13 residues.

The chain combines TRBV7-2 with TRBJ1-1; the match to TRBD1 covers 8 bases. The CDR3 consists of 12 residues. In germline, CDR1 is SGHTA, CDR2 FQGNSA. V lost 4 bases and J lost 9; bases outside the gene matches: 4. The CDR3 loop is CASSYGDRKAFF. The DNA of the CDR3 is TGTGCCAGCAGCTATGGGGACAGGAAAGCTTTCTTT.

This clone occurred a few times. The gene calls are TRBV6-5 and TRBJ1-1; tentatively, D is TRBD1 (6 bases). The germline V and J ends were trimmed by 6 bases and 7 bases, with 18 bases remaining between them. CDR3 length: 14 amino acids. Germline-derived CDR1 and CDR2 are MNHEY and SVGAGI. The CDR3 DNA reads TGTGCCAGCAGCAACATTGGGGGCTACGGTGAAGCTTTCTTT. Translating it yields CASSNIGGYGEAFF.

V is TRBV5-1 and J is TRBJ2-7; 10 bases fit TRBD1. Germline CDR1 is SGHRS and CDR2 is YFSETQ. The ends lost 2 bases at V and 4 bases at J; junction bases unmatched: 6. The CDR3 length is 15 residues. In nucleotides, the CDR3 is TGCGCCAGCAGCTTCAACAGGGGACAGGGGTACGAGCAGTACTTC. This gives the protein CASSFNRGQGYEQYF.

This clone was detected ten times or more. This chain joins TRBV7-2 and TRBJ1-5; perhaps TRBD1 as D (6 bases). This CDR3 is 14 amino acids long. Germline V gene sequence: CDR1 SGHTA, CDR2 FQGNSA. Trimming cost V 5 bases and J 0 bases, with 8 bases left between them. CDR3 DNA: TGTGCCAGCAGCCCGGACAGTAGCAATCAGCCCCAGCATTTT. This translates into CASSPDSSNQPQHF.